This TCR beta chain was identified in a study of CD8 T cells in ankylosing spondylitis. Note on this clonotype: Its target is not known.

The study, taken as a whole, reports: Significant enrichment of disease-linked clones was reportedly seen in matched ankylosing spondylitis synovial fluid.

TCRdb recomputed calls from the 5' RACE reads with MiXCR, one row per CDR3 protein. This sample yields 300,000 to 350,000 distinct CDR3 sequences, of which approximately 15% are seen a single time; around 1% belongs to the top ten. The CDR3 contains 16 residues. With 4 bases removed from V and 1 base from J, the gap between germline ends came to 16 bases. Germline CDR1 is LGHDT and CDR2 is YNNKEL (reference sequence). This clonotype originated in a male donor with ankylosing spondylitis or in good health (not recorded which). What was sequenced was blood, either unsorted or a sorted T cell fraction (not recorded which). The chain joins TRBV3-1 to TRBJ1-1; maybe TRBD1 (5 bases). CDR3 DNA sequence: TGTGCCAGCAGCCGGTCCGGCGCCGGGGGGAACACTGAAGCTTTCTTT. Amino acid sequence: CASSRSGAGGNTEAFF.